Presented here are 15 T cell receptor beta chains from one specimen sequenced in a study of cytomegalovirus exposure and HLA in healthy donors. The PCR employed 60 Vbeta primers together with 13 Jbeta primers. The assay was immunoSEQ multiplex PCR, and TCRdb's table has in-frame clones only and misses some. The table shows some 190,000 clones, with approximately 80% occurring only once. The sequenced sample was PBMCs. These receptors were collected from a woman in her thirties or forties in good health and CMV-seronegative.

The CDR3 is CASSLGTGATYEQYF. The CDR3 DNA reads TGTGCCAGTAGCTTAGGGACAGGGGCTACCTACGAGCAGTACTTC. The rearrangement uses TRBV19 and TRBJ2-7; 10 bases align to TRBD1. The germline gives CDR1 LNHDA, CDR2 SQIVND (reference sequence). V dropped 6 bases and J dropped 2; count of bases not matched to a gene: 7. The CDR3 spans 15 residues.

The chain joins TRBV11-1 to TRBJ2-5; TRBD1 matches 9 bases. Germline CDR1 reads SGHAT; CDR2 reads FQDESV (reference sequence). Trimming cost V 5 bases and J 5 bases; bases outside gene matches: 15. The CDR3 covers 17 residues. The CDR3 DNA follows: TGTGCCAGCAGCGAACATCCGGGAACAGGGGGCGCGGAGACCCAGTACTTC. Translation: CASSEHPGTGGAETQYF.

The V and J genes are TRBV29-1 and TRBJ2-1; TRBD1 matches at 10 bases. The CDR3 spans 15 residues. Germline V gene data show CDR1 as SQVTM and CDR2 as ANQGSEA. V lost 3 bases and J lost 4; bases outside the gene matches: 6. CDR3 in amino acids: CSVEGGTGAYNEQFF. The CDR3 DNA sequence: TGCAGCGTTGAGGGTGGGACAGGGGCATACAATGAGCAGTTCTTC.

The V call is TRBV10-3, the J call TRBJ1-1; unclear D gene. Trimming shortened V by 0 bases and J by 5 bases, and 10 bases separated the two germline ends. The CDR3 extends over 14 amino acids. Germline CDR1 reads ENHRY; CDR2 reads SYGVKD. The DNA of the CDR3 is TGTGCCATCAGTGAGTCGGCGGCCTGGACTGAAGCTTTCTTT. Translating gives CAISESAAWTEAFF.

This clone occurred once. The chain combines TRBV5-4 with TRBJ2-1, with TRBD2 identical over 11 bases. The germline gives CDR1 SGHNT, CDR2 YYREEE (reference sequence). The CDR3 is 17 residues long. With V trimmed by 4 bases and J by 8 bases, 14 bases remained unmatched. The DNA of the CDR3 is TGTGCCAGCAGCACCGGGACTAGCGGACTCAGGGGTCATGAGCAGTTCTTC. Its protein is CASSTGTSGLRGHEQFF.

This sequence joins TRBV9 and TRBJ2-5; D is unresolved. V was clipped by 0 bases and J by 1 base, with 10 bases between them. Germline-derived CDR1 and CDR2 are SGDLS and YYNGEE. The CDR3 has 15 residues. DNA of the CDR3: TGTGCCAGCAGCGTAGCTGATAACAGCCAAGAGACCCAGTACTTC. Translating it yields CASSVADNSQETQYF.

V gene TRBV15 combines with J gene TRBJ2-1; D is unresolved. Germline V gene data show CDR1 as LNHNV and CDR2 as YYDKDF (reference sequence). This CDR3 comprises 16 residues. The V gene lost 0 bases and the J gene lost 6 bases, with 15 bases spanning the gap. In DNA form, the CDR3 reads TGTGCCACCAGCAGAGATTTAGTGGTAGCCGCCAATGAGCAGTTCTTC. Its translation: CATSRDLVVAANEQFF.

V is TRBV27 and J is TRBJ2-2, with TRBD2 matching over 8 bases. J was trimmed by 6 bases and V by 6 bases; bases with no gene match: 12. The CDR3 loop spans 16 amino acids. Germline CDR1 is MNHEY and CDR2 is SMNVEV (reference sequence). The CDR3 loop is CASSLMASGSPGELFF. The CDR3 DNA is TGTGCCAGCAGCCTCATGGCGAGCGGGAGTCCCGGGGAGCTGTTTTTT.

The rearrangement joins TRBV7-9 to TRBJ2-3; the match to TRBD2 covers 7 bases. The CDR3 totals 15 residues. Trimming removed 5 bases from V and 2 bases from J; junction bases left unmatched: 7. From germline, CDR1 is SEHNR and CDR2 FQNEAQ (reference sequence). Written as DNA, the CDR3 is TGTGCCAGCAGCGTTCGGGACTACCACACAGATACGCAGTATTTT. It codes for CASSVRDYHTDTQYF.

There are a few counts of this clone. The chain carries TRBV27 and TRBJ2-5, with a weak D call TRBD1 (5 bases). Looked up from germline, CDR1 is MNHEY and CDR2 is SMNVEV (reference sequence). The CDR3 is made up of 15 amino acids. Trimming stripped 7 bases from V and 5 bases from J, with 20 bases between. Here the CDR3 DNA reads TGTGCCAGCATCCAGGGTACCACCCTGGAGGAGACCCAGTACTTC. It is translated as CASIQGTTLEETQYF.

CDR3 protein: CASSSMVGQGEDTQYF. In DNA, the CDR3 is TGTGCCAGCAGCTCCATGGTCGGACAGGGGGAAGATACGCAGTATTTT. The chain employs TRBV7-2 and TRBJ2-3; 10 nucleotides align to TRBD1. J was trimmed by 5 bases and V by 4 bases; bases with no gene match: 9. Germline CDR1 SGHTA, CDR2 FQGNSA. The CDR3 runs 16 residues.

The V and J genes are TRBV9 and TRBJ2-1; 9 bases match TRBD2. The V gene end was trimmed by 7 bases and the J gene end by 3 bases; junction bases not matched to a gene: 2. This CDR3 is 13 amino acids long. Looked up from germline, CDR1 is SGDLS and CDR2 is YYNGEE. The CDR3 sequence is CASGTSFYNEQFF. CDR3 sequence (DNA): TGTGCCAGCGGGACTAGCTTCTACAATGAGCAGTTCTTC.

The chain joins TRBV5-1 to TRBJ2-7; D may be TRBD1 (5 bases). The CDR3 runs 18 residues. The V gene's germline CDR1 is SGHRS and CDR2 YFSETQ. Trimming shortened V by 0 bases and J by 1 base, and 20 bases separated the two germline ends. Written as DNA, the CDR3 is TGCGCCAGCAGCTTGGCCCTTGTCAGGGAAGACTTATCCTACGAGCAGTACTTC. Protein sequence: CASSLALVREDLSYEQYF.

This clone has just one count. This chain links TRBV2 with TRBJ2-2; D possibly corresponds to TRBD1 (5 bases). Looked up from germline, CDR1 is SNHLY and CDR2 is FYNNEI. The CDR3 loop spans 15 amino acids. V was trimmed by 1 base and J by 4 bases, leaving 10 bases between them. The CDR3 spells CASSEEGAGTGELFF. For the CDR3, the DNA is TGTGCCAGCAGTGAAGAAGGGGCTGGCACCGGGGAGCTGTTTTTT.

The chain carries TRBV19 and TRBJ2-7; TRBD2 matches at 8 bases. Germline values: CDR1 LNHDA, CDR2 SQIVND (reference sequence). There are 12 residues in the CDR3. Trimming at V came to 2 bases and at J to 6 bases, leaving 0 bases not matched to a gene. CDR3 nucleotide sequence: TGTGCCAGTAGTATACGGGGGGGCGAGCAGTACTTC. It is translated as CASSIRGGEQYF.